The present T cell receptor (beta chain) was sequenced within a study of early T cells in non-severe SARS-CoV-2 infection. Study as a whole: Chains from this unsorted whole-blood bulk RNA could not be paired. Study-level findings and limits: Comparison of clonotypes with VDJdb favored anti-spike CD8 responses while missing private and CD4 specificities.

Unique molecular identifier tags were affixed to discrete cDNA molecules. MiXCR, run by TCRdb on the 5' RACE reads, gives a single entry per CDR3 protein. The table includes 70,000 or so distinct CDR3 sequences, around 9.1% detected once. CDR1 and CDR2 from the germline V gene are SGHTA and FQGNSA. The CDR3 covers 15 residues. Trimming took off 6 bases at V and 0 bases at J, with 14 bases between the two ends. Details on this clonotype: Its antigen remains unidentified.

Sequencing used whole blood, obtained at baseline. This TCR was recovered from an adult who was a healthcare worker with PCR-confirmed SARS-CoV-2 infection or an uninfected control (not recorded which). The chain has TRBV7-2 and TRBJ2-5, with TRBD1 as a possible D gene (6 bases). CDR3 in amino acids: CASRRQDRYQETQYF. The DNA for the CDR3 is TGTGCCAGCAGGCGGCAGGACAGATACCAAGAGACCCAGTACTTC.